Included here is one T cell receptor beta chain sequence, with context. Its antigen is currently unknown. The sample originates from a study of T-cell memory formation after mild COVID-19. The CDR3 covers 14 residues. The ends lost 7 bases at V and 4 bases at J; junction bases unmatched: 5. TCRdb processed the 5' RACE reads anew with MiXCR; each CDR3 protein has one entry. Among around 370,000 distinct CDR3 sequences listed, 21% were seen once. Study results and limitations: Contracting clones localized mainly to CM and EM when CD4+ and mainly to EMRA when CD8+.

The V and J genes are TRBV12-3 or TRBV12-4 and TRBJ1-1; 11 nucleotides align to TRBD1. The TCR originated in an adult woman who had mild COVID-19 (a few samples of this study predate the infection). Cell type and time point are not known. The sample taken for sequencing was PBMCs or a T cell subset sorted from them (not recorded which). This CDR3 reads CASKLGTGGTEAFF. In DNA form, the CDR3 reads TGTGCCAGCAAGTTAGGGACAGGGGGCACTGAAGCTTTCTTT.